Listed below are T cell receptor beta chains from one sample, sequenced in a study of T cells in localized non-small cell lung cancer. The assay was immunoSEQ multiplex PCR, and TCRdb's table has in-frame clones only and misses some. The sample lists about 48,000 clones; around 77% were seen once. The sequencing here drew on peripheral blood, taken before any cancer treatment. These receptors originate from a man aged 40 to 69 with stage I squamous cell lung carcinoma. Each CDR3 is given without its conserved first and last residue.

cdr3_length,v_call,cdr3_aa
11,TRBV4-1,ASTPQEYTEAF
13,TRBV6-5,ARLNRYQANYGYT
12,TRBV6-4,ASSDGTDTGELF
16,TRBV10-3,AIRGTSGGRSSYNEQF
8,TRBV6-1,ASLYEKLF
14,TRBV6-6,ASSYSGQEAGNTIY
12,TRBV2,ASNGERNTGELF
11,TRBV10-3,ATEGGLGTEAF
12,TRBV29-1,SVDGGQGVYGYT
14,TRBV21-1,ASSKALQGPRVGYT
13,TRBV19,ASSIYVGSNQPQH